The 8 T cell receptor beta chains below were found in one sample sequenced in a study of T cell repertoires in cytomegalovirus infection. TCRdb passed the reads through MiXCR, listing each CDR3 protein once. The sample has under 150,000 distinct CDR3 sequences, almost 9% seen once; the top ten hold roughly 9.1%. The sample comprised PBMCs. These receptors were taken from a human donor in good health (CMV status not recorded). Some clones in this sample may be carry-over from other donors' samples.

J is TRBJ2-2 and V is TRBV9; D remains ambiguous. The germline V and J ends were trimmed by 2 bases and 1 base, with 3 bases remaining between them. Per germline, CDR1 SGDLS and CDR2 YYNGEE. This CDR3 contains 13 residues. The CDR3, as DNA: TGTGCCAGCAGCGTCTGGAACACCGGGGAGCTGTTTTTT. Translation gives CASSVWNTGELFF.

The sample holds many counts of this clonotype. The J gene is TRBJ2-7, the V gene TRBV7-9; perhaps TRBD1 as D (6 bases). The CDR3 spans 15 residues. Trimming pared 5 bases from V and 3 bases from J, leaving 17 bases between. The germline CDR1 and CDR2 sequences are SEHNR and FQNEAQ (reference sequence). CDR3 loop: CASSRSSQGHYEQYF. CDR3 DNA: TGTGCCAGCAGCCGTAGCTCCCAGGGGCACTACGAGCAGTACTTC.

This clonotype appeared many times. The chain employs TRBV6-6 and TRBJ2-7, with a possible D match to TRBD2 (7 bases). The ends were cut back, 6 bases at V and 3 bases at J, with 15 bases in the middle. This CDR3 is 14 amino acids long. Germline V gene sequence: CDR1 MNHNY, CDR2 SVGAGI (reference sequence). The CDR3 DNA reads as TGTGCCAGCAGAAGGGGGGGGGGCGACTACGAGCAGTACTTC. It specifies CASRRGGGDYEQYF.

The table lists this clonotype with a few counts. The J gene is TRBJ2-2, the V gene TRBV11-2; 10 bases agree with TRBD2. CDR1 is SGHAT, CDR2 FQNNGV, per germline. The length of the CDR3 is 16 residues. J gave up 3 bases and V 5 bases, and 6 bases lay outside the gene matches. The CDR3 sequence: CASSPSGGAYTGELFF. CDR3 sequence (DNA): TGTGCCAGCAGCCCGAGCGGGGGGGCATACACCGGGGAGCTGTTTTTT.

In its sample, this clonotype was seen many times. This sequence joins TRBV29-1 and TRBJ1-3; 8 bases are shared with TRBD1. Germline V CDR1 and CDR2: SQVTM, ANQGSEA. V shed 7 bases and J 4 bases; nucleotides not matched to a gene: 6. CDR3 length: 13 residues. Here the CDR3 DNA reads TGCAGCGCCAGCTGGACAGGGGGAAACACCATATATTTT. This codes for CSASWTGGNTIYF.

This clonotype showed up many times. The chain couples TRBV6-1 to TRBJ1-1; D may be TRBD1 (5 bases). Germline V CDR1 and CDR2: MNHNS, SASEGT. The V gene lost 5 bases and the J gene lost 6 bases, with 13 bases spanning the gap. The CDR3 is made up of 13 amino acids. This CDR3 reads CASSQPGGSEAFF. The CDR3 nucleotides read TGTGCCAGCAGTCAACCGGGGGGATCTGAAGCTTTCTTT.

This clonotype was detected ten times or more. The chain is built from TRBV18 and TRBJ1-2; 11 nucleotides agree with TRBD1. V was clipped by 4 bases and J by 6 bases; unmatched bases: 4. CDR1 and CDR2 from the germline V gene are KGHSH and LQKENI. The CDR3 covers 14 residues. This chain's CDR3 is CASSLDRGPDGYTF. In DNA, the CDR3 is TGTGCCAGCTCACTGGACAGGGGGCCTGATGGCTACACCTTC.

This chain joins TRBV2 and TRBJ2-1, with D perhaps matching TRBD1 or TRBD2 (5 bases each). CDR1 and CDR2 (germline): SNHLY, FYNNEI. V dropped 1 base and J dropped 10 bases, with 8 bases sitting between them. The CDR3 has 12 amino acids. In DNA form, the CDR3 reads TGTGCCAGCAGTGAAGGGTGGGACGAGCAGTTCTTC. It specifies CASSEGWDEQFF.